The text below deals with one T cell receptor (beta chain). No antigen is known for it. This specimen belongs to a study of blood T cells in healthy people across ages. Overall study context: Per two T cells, template switching captured roughly one barcoded beta molecule.

Using a J-beta primer mix together with a sample-barcoded 5' primer, a second PCR was run for about 6 to 12 cycles. TCRdb recomputed calls from the 5' RACE reads with MiXCR, one row per CDR3 protein. The sample includes 1.4 million to 1.5 million distinct CDR3 sequences, roughly 40% of them seen just once. V lost 1 base to trimming and J lost 6 bases, with 14 bases between them. The CDR3 consists of 15 residues. CDR1 is SGHDN, CDR2 FVKESK, per germline. Study-wide findings and caveats: Older age coincided with a roughly linear decline in TCR beta diversity per million T cells.

The sequenced sample was blood. This chain joins TRBV14 and TRBJ2-3; TRBD2 might be the D (5 bases). This clonotype was obtained from a young woman in good health. CDR3 sequence reads: CASSQGGKRLDTQYF. CDR3 in DNA: TGTGCCAGCAGCCAAGGGGGTAAGCGGCTGGATACGCAGTATTTT.